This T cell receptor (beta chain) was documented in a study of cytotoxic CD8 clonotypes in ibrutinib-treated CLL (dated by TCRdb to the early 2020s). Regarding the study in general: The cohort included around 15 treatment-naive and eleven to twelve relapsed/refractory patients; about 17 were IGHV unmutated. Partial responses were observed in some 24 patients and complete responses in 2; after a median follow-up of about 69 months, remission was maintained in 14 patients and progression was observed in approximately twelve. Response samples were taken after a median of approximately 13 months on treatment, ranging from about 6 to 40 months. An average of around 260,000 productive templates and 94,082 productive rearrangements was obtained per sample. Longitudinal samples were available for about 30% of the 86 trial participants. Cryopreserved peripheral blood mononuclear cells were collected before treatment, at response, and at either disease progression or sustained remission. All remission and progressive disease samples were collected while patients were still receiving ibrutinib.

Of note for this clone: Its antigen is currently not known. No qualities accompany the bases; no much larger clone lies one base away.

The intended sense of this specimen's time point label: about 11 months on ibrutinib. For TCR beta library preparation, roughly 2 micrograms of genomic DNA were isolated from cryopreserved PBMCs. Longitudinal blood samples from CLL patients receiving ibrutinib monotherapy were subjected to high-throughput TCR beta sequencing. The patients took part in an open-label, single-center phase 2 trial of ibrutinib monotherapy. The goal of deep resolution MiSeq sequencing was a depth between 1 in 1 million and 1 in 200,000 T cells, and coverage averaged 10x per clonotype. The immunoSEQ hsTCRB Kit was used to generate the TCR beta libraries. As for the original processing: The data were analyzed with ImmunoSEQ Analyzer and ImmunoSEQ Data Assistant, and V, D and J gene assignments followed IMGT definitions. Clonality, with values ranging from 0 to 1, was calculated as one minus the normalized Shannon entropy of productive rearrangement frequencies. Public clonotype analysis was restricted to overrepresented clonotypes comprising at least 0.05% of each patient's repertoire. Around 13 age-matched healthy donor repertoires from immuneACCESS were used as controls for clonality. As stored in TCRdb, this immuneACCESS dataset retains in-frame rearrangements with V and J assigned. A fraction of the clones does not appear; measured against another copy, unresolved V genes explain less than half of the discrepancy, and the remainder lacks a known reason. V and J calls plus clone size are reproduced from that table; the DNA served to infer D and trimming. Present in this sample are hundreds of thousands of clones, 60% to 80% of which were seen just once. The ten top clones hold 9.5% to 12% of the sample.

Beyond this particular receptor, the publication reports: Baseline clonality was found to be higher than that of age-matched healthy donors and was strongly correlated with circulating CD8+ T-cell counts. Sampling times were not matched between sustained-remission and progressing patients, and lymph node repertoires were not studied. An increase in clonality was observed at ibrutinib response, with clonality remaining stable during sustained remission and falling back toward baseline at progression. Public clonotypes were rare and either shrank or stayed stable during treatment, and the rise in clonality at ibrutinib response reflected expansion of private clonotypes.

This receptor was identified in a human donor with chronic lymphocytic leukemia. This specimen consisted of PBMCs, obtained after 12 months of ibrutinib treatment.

The CDR3 corresponds to CASGLQGSEQYF. In nucleotide form, the sequence is TGTGCCAGCGGACTACAGGGGAGCGAGCAGTACTTC. This sequence uses TRBV7-9 and TRBJ2-7; the D gene is possibly TRBD1, with 7 bases matching. V is cut by 8 bases and J by 6 bases, and the space between the germline ends is 14 bases. The CDR3 runs 12 amino acids, cysteine and phenylalanine included. The only DNA kept is the CDR3, 36 bases in frame from the first base. Based on the germline V gene (reference sequence), the CDR1 and CDR2 sequences are SEHNR and FQNEAQ.